Listed here is a single TCR beta chain. Its antigen is unknown. These data come from a study of PD-1 blockade in classical Hodgkin lymphoma. Time point noted: newly diagnosed, previously untreated cHL patient sample. CD4+ T cells were purified from thawed PBMCs by magnetic negative selection. Points from the study as a whole: Diminished baseline TCR diversity has been reported in newly diagnosed patients relative to healthy donors.

The data were produced by immunoSEQ multiplex PCR, yet TCRdb's version contains in-frame clones alone and is incomplete. This sample has tens of thousands of clones, with roughly 90% found just once. This receptor was identified in a human donor with classical Hodgkin lymphoma. The specimen sequenced was CD4+ T cells from blood.

This CDR3 reads CASRNTPGEKLFF. The CDR3 DNA is TGTGCCAGCAGGAATACCCCCGGGGAAAAACTGTTTTTT. V usage is TRBV6-1 and J usage is TRBJ1-4; no clear D. V dropped 6 bases and J dropped 8 bases, with 13 bases sitting between them. Germline assignment: CDR1 MNHNS and CDR2 SASEGT. The CDR3 runs 13 residues.